This paragraph reports one T cell receptor (beta chain). The sample is drawn from a study of blood T cell repertoires in COVID-19. Study at large: From the United States, Italy and Spain came samples of acute and convalescent COVID-19.

Authors' methods: Cell counts per sample came from amplifying reference gene primers. Here immunoSEQ multiplex PCR was the method, and the copy in TCRdb shows in-frame clones only, minus some. The V and J calls and clone size are taken from that table; D and trimming were inferred from the DNA. The data show 200,000 to 300,000 clones, over 75% seen once. This sequence was found in a human donor in a cohort sampled during active COVID-19. Material: peripheral blood.

CDR3 nucleotides: TGTGCCAGCAGCAGTGGACAGCGGCAACTCTCTGGAAACACCATATATTTT. It encodes CASSSGQRQLSGNTIYF. This chain joins TRBV9 and TRBJ1-3, with D perhaps matching TRBD1 (6 bases). Germline loops: CDR1 SGDLS, CDR2 YYNGEE. The V end lost 4 bases, the J end lost 0 bases, and 17 bases lay between the germline ends. The CDR3 extends over 17 amino acids.